This TCR beta chain originates from a study of PD-1 blockade in classical Hodgkin lymphoma (dated by TCRdb to 2018 to 2020). About the investigation overall: To define a peripheral blood immune signature of response to PD-1 blockade in classical Hodgkin lymphoma, the study combined TCR beta sequencing with CyTOF. Findings and caveats that apply to the study as a whole: Only a single clinical trial cohort was studied, and what caused the repertoire differences, possibly disease activity or prior therapy, remained undefined. Newly diagnosed patients were reported to have lower baseline TCR diversity than healthy donors, and relapsed/refractory patients were reported to have lower baseline TCR diversity still.

The sample's time point label, decoded: newly diagnosed, previously untreated cHL patient sample. Magnetic negative selection with a Miltenyi CD4+ T cell isolation kit was used to purify CD4+ T cells from thawed PBMCs. As a comparison group for the relapsed/refractory trial patients, PBMCs from patients with newly diagnosed, previously untreated classical Hodgkin lymphoma were sequenced. After peripheral blood was drawn into 8 mL Vacutainer Cell Preparation Tubes, PBMCs were isolated by centrifugation and then cryopreserved. Purified CD4+ and CD8+ fractions were prepared only for cases with an additional available PBMC sample. On LS columns in a quadroMACS separator, the magnetically labelled cells were depleted, and the flow-through was collected as the purified fraction. The Qiagen DNeasy kit was used to extract genomic DNA from unsorted PBMCs and from the negatively selected CD4+ and CD8+ fractions. Amplification of TCR beta CDR3 regions was done by immunoSEQ multiplex PCR with primers that anneal to V and J segments. A synthetic immune receptor repertoire was used to minimize amplification bias, and any residual bias was removed computationally once sequencing was done. The authors processed their data as follows. Repertoire diversity was quantified as the Shannon entropy index using custom Python scripts. Unsorted, CD4+ and CD8+ repertoires were analyzed separately, except for combined analyses in which CD4+ and CD8+ sequences were merged in silico. TCRdb obtained this table from immuneACCESS and retained in-frame rearrangements with V and J assigned. These tables miss some clones; where compared with another copy, unresolved V genes account for less than half of the shortfall, and the remainder is unexplained. V and J calls plus clone size are reproduced from that table; the DNA served to infer D and trimming. The sample data list 25,000 to 35,000 clones, and about nine tenths of these were observed just once. The leading ten clones occupy around 1.3% of the sample.

Note on this clone: Its target antigen remains unknown. No much larger clonotype is one base removed from it; base qualities were not supplied.

The material sequenced was CD4+ T cells from blood. The sequence derives from a human donor with classical Hodgkin lymphoma.

CDR3 reads: CASSYSPRQGIAEAFF. In nucleotides, the sequence is TGTGCCAGCAGTTACTCGCCCCGACAGGGGATCGCTGAAGCTTTCTTT. The rearranged segments are TRBV6-7 and TRBJ1-1; 8 of the junction bases match TRBD1. TRBV6-7 belongs to the ORF category, with a function that is uncertain. V is trimmed back by 0 bases and J by 6 bases, and the junction contains 9 bases that no gene match accounts for. Measured from the cysteine to the phenylalanine, the CDR3 is 16 residues long. The retained sequence is limited to the CDR3, 48 bases, with the frame set at the first base.